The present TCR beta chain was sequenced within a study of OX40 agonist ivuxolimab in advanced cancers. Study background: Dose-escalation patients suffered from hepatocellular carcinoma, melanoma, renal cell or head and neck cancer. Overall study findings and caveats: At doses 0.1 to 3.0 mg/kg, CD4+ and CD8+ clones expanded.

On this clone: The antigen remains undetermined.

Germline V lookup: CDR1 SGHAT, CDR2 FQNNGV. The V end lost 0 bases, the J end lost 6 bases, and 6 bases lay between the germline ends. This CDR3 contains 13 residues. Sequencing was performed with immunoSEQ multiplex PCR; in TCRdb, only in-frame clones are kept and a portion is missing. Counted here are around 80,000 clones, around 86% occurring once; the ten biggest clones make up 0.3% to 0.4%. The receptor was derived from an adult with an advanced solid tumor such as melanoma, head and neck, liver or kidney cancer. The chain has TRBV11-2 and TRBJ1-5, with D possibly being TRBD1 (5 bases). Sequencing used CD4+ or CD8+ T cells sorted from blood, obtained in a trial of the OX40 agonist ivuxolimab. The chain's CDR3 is CASSLDGGQPQHF. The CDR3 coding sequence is TGTGCCAGCAGCTTAGATGGGGGTCAGCCCCAGCATTTT.